This T cell receptor beta chain was documented in a study of blood T cells in healthy people across ages. On this clonotype itself: The junction shows a germline mismatch at one end, possibly a read error.

CDR3 length: 13 residues. Sample-barcoded 5' priming and a J-beta primer mix drove a second PCR of about 6 to 12 cycles. TCRdb re-called the 5' RACE reads through MiXCR, storing one row per CDR3 protein. Among around 990,000 distinct CDR3 sequences, roughly two fifths were seen once, and the ten largest hold 10% to 15%. The sequencing sample was made of blood. This receptor was identified in a man aged 18 to 30 in good health. The gene calls are TRBV12-3 or TRBV12-4 and TRBJ2-5; weak D call: TRBD2 (6 bases). CDR3 sequence: CASSLGGGENQYF. For the CDR3, the DNA is TGTGCCAGCAGTTTAGGGGGCGGGGAGAACCAGTACTTC.